This TCR beta chain was recovered during a study of post-analysis software for immune sequencing data. Study-level points and caveats: Controls had lower frequencies than patients of about 5 TRBV segments, which included TRBV5-6, TRBV5-1 and TRBV20-1.

Germline CDR1 and CDR2: ENHRY and SYGVKD. CDR3 length equals 13 residues. Built from TCR beta cDNA, the libraries had unique molecular identifiers in them. TCRdb re-derived calls from the PCR reads in MiXCR, one entry per CDR3 protein. The sample yields about 770,000 distinct CDR3 sequences, just over 45% seen once. As regards this clonotype: Its specificity is not known.

The J gene is TRBJ2-4, the V gene TRBV10-3; D remains ambiguous. The J call is doubtful: the DNA matches TRBJ2-7 better. The sample was blood. The origin of this receptor is a girl aged 5-17 years with multiple sclerosis. The CDR3 loop is CAISGALFDEQYF. CDR3 nucleotides: TGTGCCATCAGTGGTGCCTTGTTCGACGAGCAGTACTTC.